These 16 T cell receptor beta chains originate from one sample sequenced in a study of T-cell reconstitution after alpha-beta-depleted transplantation in children. This sample's TCRbeta library carried unique molecular identifier barcodes. TCRdb redid the calling of the PCR reads with MiXCR, one entry per CDR3 protein. The data show some 300,000 distinct CDR3 sequences, about a tenth seen once. This sample comprised PBMCs from the stem cell graft donor, obtained from the stem cell graft. All receptors come from a human donor who donated a stem cell graft to a child with acute lymphoblastic leukemia.

This clonotype was seen a handful of times. V gene TRBV6-2 or TRBV6-3 combines with J gene TRBJ2-5; no definite D call. Looked up from germline, CDR1 is MNHEY and CDR2 is SVGEGT. CDR3 length equals 12 residues. Trimming took 4 bases from V and 14 from J, leaving 17 bases between them. The CDR3 region is CASSSNGIWPYF. CDR3 DNA sequence: TGTGCCAGCAGTTCAAATGGGATATGGCCCTACTTC.

The chain links TRBV28 to TRBJ2-4; a possible D gene is TRBD1 (6 bases). The CDR3 totals 16 residues. The V gene lost 6 bases and the J gene lost 3 bases, with 18 bases spanning the gap. Germline V CDR1 and CDR2: MDHEN, SYDVKM. The CDR3 DNA sequence: TGTGCCAGCAGGAACTACAGGGTATGGGACAAAAACATTCAGTACTTC. Translation gives CASRNYRVWDKNIQYF.

The rearrangement uses TRBV7-2 and TRBJ2-3; 8 bases fit TRBD1. This CDR3 has 13 amino acids. Germline V gene lookup returns CDR1 SGHTA and CDR2 FQGNSA. The junction had 6 bases not matched to a gene; V was cut back by 6 bases and J by 7 bases. The CDR3 here is CASSHDRGYTQYF. CDR3 bases: TGTGCCAGCAGTCACGACAGGGGCTATACGCAGTATTTT.

This clonotype has ten or more counts. The genes are TRBV29-1 and TRBJ2-2; 7 bases agree with TRBD1. CDR3 length equals 14 residues. The V gene end was trimmed by 7 bases and the J gene end by 4 bases; junction bases not matched to a gene: 9. CDR1 SQVTM and CDR2 ANQGSEA come from the germline V gene. CDR3 region: CSAMSRQGTGELFF. In DNA, the CDR3 is TGCAGCGCCATGAGCCGACAGGGCACCGGGGAGCTGTTTTTT.

This clonotype was found a few times. The rearrangement uses TRBV7-3 and TRBJ1-5; D gene unclear. The CDR3 extends over 13 amino acids. The germline gives CDR1 SGHTA, CDR2 FQGTGA. Trimming took off 5 bases at V and 7 bases at J, with 12 bases between the two ends. The CDR3 sequence: CASSPNERQPQHF. CDR3 bases: TGTGCCAGCAGCCCAAACGAGAGGCAGCCCCAGCATTTT.

In its sample, this clonotype was seen many times. The rearrangement uses TRBV10-3 and TRBJ2-5, with no clear D. With 6 bases removed from V and 0 bases from J, the gap between germline ends came to 8 bases. The CDR3 spans 13 residues. Germline values: CDR1 ENHRY, CDR2 SYGVKD. CDR3 nucleotide sequence: TGTGCCATCAGCTCAGGTCACCAAGAGACCCAGTACTTC. Protein: CAISSGHQETQYF.

In its sample, this clonotype was seen many times. This chain connects TRBV28 to TRBJ2-1, with 11 bases identical to TRBD2. CDR1 is MDHEN and CDR2 is SYDVKM in the germline V gene. After removal of 5 bases from V and 7 bases from J, the junction contained 7 bases not matched to a gene. The CDR3 totals 15 residues. CDR3 coding DNA: TGTGCCAGCAGTATAGCGGGAGGGCCCCTTAATGAGCAGTTCTTC. It encodes CASSIAGGPLNEQFF.

In the case of this clonotype: This may be a read error: a much more frequent sequence differs by one nucleotide. V gene TRBV20-1 combines with J gene TRBJ2-7; possibly TRBD1 for D (5 bases). CDR3 length equals 13 residues. Germline V gives CDR1 DFQATT, CDR2 SNEGSKA (reference sequence). The CDR3 sequence: CSARDHRSYQQYF. For the CDR3, the DNA is TGCAGTGCTAGAGATCACAGGTCCTACCAGCAGTACTTC.

This clonotype was seen ten or more times. This rearrangement joins TRBV3-1 to TRBJ1-1; D remains unclear. In germline, CDR1 is LGHDT, CDR2 YNNKEL (reference sequence). The ends were cut back, 1 base at V and 4 bases at J, with 7 bases in the middle. There are 13 residues in the CDR3. The CDR3 DNA sequence: TGTGCCAGCAGCCAAGGGAGAGGCACTGAAGCTTTCTTT. This gives the protein CASSQGRGTEAFF.

This clonotype was seen only a few times. V gene TRBV15 combines with J gene TRBJ2-1; 7 bases agree with TRBD2. Germline V gene lookup returns CDR1 LNHNV and CDR2 YYDKDF (reference sequence). The trim removed 0 bases at V and 8 bases at J, leaving 4 bases unmatched. This CDR3 is built from 14 residues. CDR3 sequence reads: CATSREGAGDEQFF. The CDR3 coding sequence is TGTGCCACCAGCAGAGAAGGCGCGGGAGATGAGCAGTTCTTC.

The CDR3: CASSTTSGPRDTQYF. CDR3 coding DNA: TGTGCCAGCAGCACTACTAGCGGACCGCGGGATACGCAGTATTTT. The chain joins TRBV3-1 to TRBJ2-3; 8 positions match TRBD2. From germline, CDR1 is LGHDT and CDR2 YNNKEL (reference sequence). The CDR3 is 15 residues long. Losses at the gene ends were 5 bases for V and 6 bases for J; bases not matched to a gene: 10.

This clonotype was picked up a small number of times. The chain links TRBV6-1 to TRBJ2-3, with 10 bases aligning to TRBD2. This CDR3 spans 15 amino acids. V dropped 8 bases and J dropped 4; count of bases not matched to a gene: 9. Germline V CDR1 and CDR2: MNHNS, SASEGT. The CDR3 sequence is CASSKASGSPDTQYF. The CDR3 nucleotides read TGTGCCAGCTCAAAGGCTAGCGGGAGTCCAGATACGCAGTATTTT.

This clonotype came up a few times. The chain is built from TRBV5-5 and TRBJ2-7; D is perhaps TRBD1 (7 bases). Germline CDR1 and CDR2: SGHKS and YYEKEE (reference sequence). The CDR3 length is 15 residues. Between the trimmed V and J ends, which lost 1 base and 6 bases, there was a span of 17 bases. This CDR3 reads CASSLWQGGFGEQYF. The CDR3 coding sequence is TGTGCCAGCAGCTTGTGGCAGGGGGGTTTCGGCGAGCAGTACTTC.

This clonotype was observed a few times. This chain joins TRBV7-2 and TRBJ2-5; 8 bases are shared with TRBD1. This CDR3 has 13 residues. Trimming removed 3 bases from V and 5 bases from J; junction bases left unmatched: 2. Germline V gene data show CDR1 as SGHTA and CDR2 as FQGNSA. The DNA for the CDR3 is TGTGCCAGCAGCTTGGACAGGGTTGAGACCCAGTACTTC. As protein: CASSLDRVETQYF.

The V and J genes are TRBV12-3 or TRBV12-4 and TRBJ1-2; a possible D gene is TRBD1 (5 bases). The CDR3 runs 13 residues. V lost 3 bases to trimming and J lost 4 bases, with 9 bases between them. The DNA for the CDR3 is TGTGCCAGCAGTTTGGGGCAGACCTATGGCTACACCTTC. Translated, it gives CASSLGQTYGYTF.

The sample holds a few counts of this clonotype. The V gene is TRBV12-3 or TRBV12-4, the J gene TRBJ2-3, with 8 nucleotides matching TRBD2. This CDR3 spans 16 amino acids. The ends lost 5 bases at V and 3 bases at J; junction bases unmatched: 10. CDR3 residues: CASSASGGGRTDTQYF. The CDR3 nucleotides are TGTGCCAGCAGTGCCTCTGGGGGCGGGAGGACAGATACGCAGTATTTT.